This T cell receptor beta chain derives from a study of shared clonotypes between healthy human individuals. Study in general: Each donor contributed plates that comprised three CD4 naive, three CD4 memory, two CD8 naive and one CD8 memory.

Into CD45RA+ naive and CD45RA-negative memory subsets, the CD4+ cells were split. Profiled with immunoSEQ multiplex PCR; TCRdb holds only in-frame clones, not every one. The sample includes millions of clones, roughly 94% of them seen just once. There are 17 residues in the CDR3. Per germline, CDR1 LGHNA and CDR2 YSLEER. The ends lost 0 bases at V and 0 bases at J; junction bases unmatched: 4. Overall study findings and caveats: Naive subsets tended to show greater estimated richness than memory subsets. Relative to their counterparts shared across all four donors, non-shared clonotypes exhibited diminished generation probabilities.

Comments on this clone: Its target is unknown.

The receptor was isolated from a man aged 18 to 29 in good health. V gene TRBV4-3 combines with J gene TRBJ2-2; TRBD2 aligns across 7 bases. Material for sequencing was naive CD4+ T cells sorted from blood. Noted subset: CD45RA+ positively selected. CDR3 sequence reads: CASSQEYLAANTGELFF. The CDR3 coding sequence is TGCGCCAGCAGCCAAGAATATCTAGCGGCGAACACCGGGGAGCTGTTTTTT.